This T cell receptor (beta chain) was retrieved from a study of glioma-infiltrating T cells. Amplification of TCR alpha and beta CDR3 regions from RNA used iRepertoire nested multiplex PCR. TCRdb re-derived calls from the multiplex PCR reads in MiXCR, one entry per CDR3 protein. The sample contains around 97,000 distinct CDR3 sequences, roughly 30% of which appear only once. This clonotype was seen repeatedly, ten times or more. The target antigen is unknown. CDR1 and CDR2 from the germline V gene are DFQATT and SNEGSKA (reference sequence). With 6 bases removed from V and 0 bases from J, the gap between germline ends came to 2 bases. This CDR3 is 10 amino acids long. Findings and limits, study-wide: Very few CDR3 sequences were shared between tissue and blood. Non-neoplastic patients had below-expected tissue-blood divergence, while all gliomas exceeded expectation.

The source of this sequence is a human donor with low-grade glioma or glioblastoma, undergoing nonglioma brain surgery, or in good health (not recorded which). What was sequenced was glioma tissue, nonneoplastic brain tissue, or PBMCs (not recorded which). The chain carries TRBV20-1 and TRBJ1-1; D is undetermined. CDR3 protein: CSAVNTEAFF. The CDR3 DNA sequence: TGCAGTGCCGTGAACACTGAAGCTTTCTTT.